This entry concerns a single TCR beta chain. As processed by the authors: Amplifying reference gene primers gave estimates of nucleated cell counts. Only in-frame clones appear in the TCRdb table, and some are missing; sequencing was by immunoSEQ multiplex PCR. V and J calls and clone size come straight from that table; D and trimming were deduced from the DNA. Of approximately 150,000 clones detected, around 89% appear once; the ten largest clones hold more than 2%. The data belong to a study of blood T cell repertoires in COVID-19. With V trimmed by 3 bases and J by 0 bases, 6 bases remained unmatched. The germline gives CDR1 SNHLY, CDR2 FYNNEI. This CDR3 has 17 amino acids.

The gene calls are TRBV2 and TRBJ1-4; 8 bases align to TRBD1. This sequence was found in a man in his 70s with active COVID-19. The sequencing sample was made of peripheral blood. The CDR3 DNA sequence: TGTGCCAGCAGTGAGAGACAGGGGCTCTCAACTAATGAAAAACTGTTTTTT. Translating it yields CASSERQGLSTNEKLFF.